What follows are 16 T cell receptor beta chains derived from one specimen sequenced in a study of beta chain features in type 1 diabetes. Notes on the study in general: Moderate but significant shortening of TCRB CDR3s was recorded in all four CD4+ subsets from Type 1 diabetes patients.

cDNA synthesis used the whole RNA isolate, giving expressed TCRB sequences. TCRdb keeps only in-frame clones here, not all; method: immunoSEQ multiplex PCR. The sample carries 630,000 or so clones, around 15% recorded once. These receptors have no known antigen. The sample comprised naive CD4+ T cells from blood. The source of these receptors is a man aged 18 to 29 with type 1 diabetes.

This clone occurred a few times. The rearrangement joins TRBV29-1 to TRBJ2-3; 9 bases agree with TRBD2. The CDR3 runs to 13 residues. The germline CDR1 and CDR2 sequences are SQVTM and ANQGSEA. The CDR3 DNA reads TGCAGTCTTAGCGGGGGATACACAGATACGCAGTATTTT. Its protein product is CSLSGGYTDTQYF.

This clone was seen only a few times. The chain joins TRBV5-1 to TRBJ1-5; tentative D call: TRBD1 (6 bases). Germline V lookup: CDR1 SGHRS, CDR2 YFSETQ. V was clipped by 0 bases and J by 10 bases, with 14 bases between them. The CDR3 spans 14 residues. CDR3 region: CASSLVQGSEPQHF. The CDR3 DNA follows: TGCGCCAGCAGCTTGGTTCAGGGGTCGGAACCCCAGCATTTT.

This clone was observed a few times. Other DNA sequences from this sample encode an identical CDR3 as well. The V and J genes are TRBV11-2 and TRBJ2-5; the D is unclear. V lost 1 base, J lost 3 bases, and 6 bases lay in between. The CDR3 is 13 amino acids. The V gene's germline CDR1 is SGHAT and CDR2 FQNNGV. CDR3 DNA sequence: TGTGCCAGCAGCTTAGGATTGAAAGAGACCCAGTACTTC. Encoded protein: CASSLGLKETQYF.

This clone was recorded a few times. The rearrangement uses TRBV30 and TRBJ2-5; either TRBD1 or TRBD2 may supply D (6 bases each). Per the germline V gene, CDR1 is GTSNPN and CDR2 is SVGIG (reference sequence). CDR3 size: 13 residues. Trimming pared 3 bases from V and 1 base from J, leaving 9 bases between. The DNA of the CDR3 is TGTGCCTGGAGCGGGGGCGTCCAAGAGACCCAGTACTTC. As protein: CAWSGGVQETQYF.

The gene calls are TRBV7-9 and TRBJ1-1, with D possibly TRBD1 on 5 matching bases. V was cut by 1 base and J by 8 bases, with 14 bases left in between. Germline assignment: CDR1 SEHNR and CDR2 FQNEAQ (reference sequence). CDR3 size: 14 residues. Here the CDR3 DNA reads TGTGCCAGCAGCTTAGTTGGGGGGAACTACGAAGCTTTCTTT. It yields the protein CASSLVGGNYEAFF.

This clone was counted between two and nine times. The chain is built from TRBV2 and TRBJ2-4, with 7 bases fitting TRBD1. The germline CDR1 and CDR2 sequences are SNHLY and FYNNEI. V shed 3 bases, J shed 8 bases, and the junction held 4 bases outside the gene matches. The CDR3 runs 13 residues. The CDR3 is CASSDTGVDIQYF. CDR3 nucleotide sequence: TGTGCCAGCAGTGATACAGGGGTAGACATTCAGTACTTC.

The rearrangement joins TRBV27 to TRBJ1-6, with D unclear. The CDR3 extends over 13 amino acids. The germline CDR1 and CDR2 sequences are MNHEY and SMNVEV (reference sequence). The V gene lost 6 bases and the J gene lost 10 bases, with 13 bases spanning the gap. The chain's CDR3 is CASSLESHSPLHF. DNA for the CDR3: TGTGCCAGCAGCCTAGAGTCCCACTCACCCCTCCACTTT.

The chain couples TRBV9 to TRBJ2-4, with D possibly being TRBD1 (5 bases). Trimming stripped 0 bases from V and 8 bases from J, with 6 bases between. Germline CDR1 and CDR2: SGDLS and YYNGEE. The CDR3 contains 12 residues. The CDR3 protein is CASSVEGDIQYF. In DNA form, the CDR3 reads TGTGCCAGCAGCGTAGAAGGGGACATTCAGTACTTC. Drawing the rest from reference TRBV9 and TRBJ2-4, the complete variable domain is DSGVTQTPKHLITATGQRVTLRCSPRSGDLSVYWYQQSLDQGLQFLIQYYNGEERAKGNILERFSAQQFPDLHSELNLSSLELGDSALYFCASSVEGDIQYFGAGTRLSVL.

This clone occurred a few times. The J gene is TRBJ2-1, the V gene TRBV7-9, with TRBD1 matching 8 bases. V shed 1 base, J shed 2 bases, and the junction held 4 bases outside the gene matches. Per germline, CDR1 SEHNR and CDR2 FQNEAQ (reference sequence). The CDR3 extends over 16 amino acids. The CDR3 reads CASSLGTGIPYNEQFF. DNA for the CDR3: TGTGCCAGCAGCTTAGGGACAGGGATCCCCTACAATGAGCAGTTCTTC.

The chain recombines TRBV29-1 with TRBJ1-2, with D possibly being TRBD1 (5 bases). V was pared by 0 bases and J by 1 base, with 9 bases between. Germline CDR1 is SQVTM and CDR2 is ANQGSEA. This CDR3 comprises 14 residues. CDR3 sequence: CSVEDGGLNYGYTF. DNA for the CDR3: TGCAGCGTTGAAGACGGGGGACTTAACTATGGCTACACCTTC.

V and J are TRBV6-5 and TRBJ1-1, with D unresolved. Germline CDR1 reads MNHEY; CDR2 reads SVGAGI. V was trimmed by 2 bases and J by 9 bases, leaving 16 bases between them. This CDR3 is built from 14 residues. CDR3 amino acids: CASSYPGRYEKAFF. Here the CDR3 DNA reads TGTGCCAGCAGTTACCCGGGCAGGTACGAAAAAGCTTTCTTT.

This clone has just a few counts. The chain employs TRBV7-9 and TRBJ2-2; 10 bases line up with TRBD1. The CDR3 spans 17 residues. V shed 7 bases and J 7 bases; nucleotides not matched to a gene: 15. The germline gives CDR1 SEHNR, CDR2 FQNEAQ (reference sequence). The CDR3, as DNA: TGTGCCAGCACGCGCCCATTCGGGACAGGGGCTGTCGGGGAGCTGTTTTTT. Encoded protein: CASTRPFGTGAVGELFF.

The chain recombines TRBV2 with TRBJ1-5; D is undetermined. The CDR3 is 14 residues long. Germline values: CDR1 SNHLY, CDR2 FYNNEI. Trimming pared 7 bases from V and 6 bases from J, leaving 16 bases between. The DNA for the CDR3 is TGTGCCAGCACCCTGGGAGGGCATAGTCAGCCCCAGCATTTT. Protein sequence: CASTLGGHSQPQHF.

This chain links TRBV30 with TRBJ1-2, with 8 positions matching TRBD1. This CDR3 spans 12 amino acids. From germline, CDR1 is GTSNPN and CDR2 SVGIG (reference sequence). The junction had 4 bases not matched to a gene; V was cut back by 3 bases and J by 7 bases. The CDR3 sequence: CAWSRGPRGYTF. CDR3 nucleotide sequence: TGTGCCTGGAGCAGGGGGCCACGTGGCTACACCTTC.

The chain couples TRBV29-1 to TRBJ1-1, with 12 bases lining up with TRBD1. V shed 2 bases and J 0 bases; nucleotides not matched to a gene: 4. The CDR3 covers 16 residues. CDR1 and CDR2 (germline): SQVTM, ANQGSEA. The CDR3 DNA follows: TGCAGCGTTGAAAAGGGGACAGGGGGCATGAACACTGAAGCTTTCTTT. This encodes CSVEKGTGGMNTEAFF.

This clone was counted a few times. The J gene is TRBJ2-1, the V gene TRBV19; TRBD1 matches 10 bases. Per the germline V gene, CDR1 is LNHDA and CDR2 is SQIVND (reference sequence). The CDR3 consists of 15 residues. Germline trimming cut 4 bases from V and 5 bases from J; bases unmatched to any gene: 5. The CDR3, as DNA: TGTGCCAGTAGTACCACGGGACAGGGGAACAATGAGCAGTTCTTC. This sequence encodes CASSTTGQGNNEQFF.